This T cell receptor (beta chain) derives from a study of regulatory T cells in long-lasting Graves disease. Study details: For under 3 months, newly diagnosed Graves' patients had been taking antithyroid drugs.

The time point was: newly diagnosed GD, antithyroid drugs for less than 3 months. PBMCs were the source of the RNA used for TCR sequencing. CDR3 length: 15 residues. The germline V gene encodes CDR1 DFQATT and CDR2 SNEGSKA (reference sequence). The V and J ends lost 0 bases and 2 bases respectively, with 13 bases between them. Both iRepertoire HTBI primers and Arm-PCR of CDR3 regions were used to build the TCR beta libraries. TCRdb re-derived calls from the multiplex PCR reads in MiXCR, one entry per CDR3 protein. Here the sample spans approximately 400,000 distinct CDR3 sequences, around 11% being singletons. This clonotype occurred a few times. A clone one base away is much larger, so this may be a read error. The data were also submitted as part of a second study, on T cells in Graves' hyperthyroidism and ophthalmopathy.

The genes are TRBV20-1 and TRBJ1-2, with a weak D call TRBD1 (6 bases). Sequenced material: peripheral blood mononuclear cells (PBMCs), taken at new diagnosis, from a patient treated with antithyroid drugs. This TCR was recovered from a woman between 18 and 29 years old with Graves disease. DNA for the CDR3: TGCAGTGCTAGAGATTCCACAGGGTTGAACTATGGCTACACCTTC. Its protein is CSARDSTGLNYGYTF.